This T cell receptor beta chain was retrieved from a study of cytomegalovirus exposure and HLA in healthy donors. Study-wide background: An earlier analysis identified more than 90 million unique TCR beta sequences in about 179 million T cells.

Nominally healthy donors were sampled, though unrecorded immune exposures were likely. CDR3 length equals 17 residues. The V gene's germline CDR1 is MNHEY and CDR2 SMNVEV (reference sequence). Trimming at V came to 3 bases and at J to 0 bases, leaving 8 bases not matched to a gene. Regarding the study as a whole: Within the data, a cluster of highly shared sequence variants was likely a sequencing artifact. Later on, an analysis showed TCR association rates differing by HLA locus, with DRB1 the most and HLA-C the fewest.

PCR employed 60 Vbeta and 13 Jbeta primers. TCRdb keeps only in-frame clones here, not all; method: immunoSEQ multiplex PCR. The sample lists just over 150,000 clones, roughly 80% occurring once. A word on this clone: The antigen is unknown.

The clonotype was recovered from a woman in her 30s in good health and CMV-seronegative. Sequencing was performed on PBMCs. V is TRBV27 and J is TRBJ1-2; 9 bases agree with TRBD1. This chain's CDR3 is CASSFVDRGAANYGYTF. The CDR3 DNA follows: TGTGCCAGCAGTTTCGTCGACAGGGGGGCAGCTAACTATGGCTACACCTTC.